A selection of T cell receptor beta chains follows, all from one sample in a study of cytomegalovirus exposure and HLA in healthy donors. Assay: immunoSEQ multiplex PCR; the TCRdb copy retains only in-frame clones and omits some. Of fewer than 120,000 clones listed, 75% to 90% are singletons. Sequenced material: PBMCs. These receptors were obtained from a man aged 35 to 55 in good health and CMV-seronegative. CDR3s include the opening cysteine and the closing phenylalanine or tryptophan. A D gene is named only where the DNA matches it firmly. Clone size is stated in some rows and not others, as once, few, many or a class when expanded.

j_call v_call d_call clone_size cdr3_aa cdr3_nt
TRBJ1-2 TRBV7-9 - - CASTKQGNYGYTF TGTGCCAGCACCAAACAGGGAAACTATGGCTACACCTTC
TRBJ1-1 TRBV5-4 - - CASSLQGYNTEAFF TGTGCCAGCAGCTTGCAGGGGTACAACACTGAAGCTTTCTTT
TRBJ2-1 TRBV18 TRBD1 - CASSPTTGVNEQFF TGTGCCAGCTCACCCACGACAGGGGTCAATGAGCAGTTCTTC
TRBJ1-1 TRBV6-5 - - CASSYSTVTGEAFF TGTGCCAGCAGTTACTCGACGGTGACAGGTGAAGCTTTCTTT
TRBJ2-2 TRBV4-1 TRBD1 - CASSQLGQVESGELFF TGCGCCAGCAGCCAACTGGGACAGGTGGAAAGCGGGGAGCTGTTTTTT
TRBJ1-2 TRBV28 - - CASSLSTIGGYTF TGTGCCAGCAGTTTGTCGACAATAGGTGGCTACACCTTC
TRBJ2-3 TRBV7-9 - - CASSLGGGNTDTQYF TGTGCCAGCAGCTTAGGTGGCGGAAACACAGATACGCAGTATTTT
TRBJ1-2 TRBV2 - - CASSTVYGYTF TGTGCCAGCAGTACGGTTTATGGCTACACCTTC
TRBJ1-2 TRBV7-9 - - CASSLGQLNYGYTF TGTGCCAGCAGCTTAGGACAGCTAAACTATGGCTACACCTTC
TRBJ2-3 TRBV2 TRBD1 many CASIEQGAPTDTQYF TGTGCCAGCATAGAACAGGGGGCCCCCACAGATACGCAGTATTTT
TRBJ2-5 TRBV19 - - CASSIDRGTAETQYF TGTGCCAGTAGTATAGACAGGGGAACTGCGGAGACCCAGTACTTC
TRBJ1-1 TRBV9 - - CASRRDARTGDTEAFF TGTGCCAGCAGGAGGGACGCTCGTACGGGGGACACTGAAGCTTTCTTT
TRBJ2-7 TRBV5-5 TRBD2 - CASSWELAGSSYEQYF TGTGCCAGCAGCTGGGAACTAGCGGGGAGCTCCTACGAGCAGTACTTC
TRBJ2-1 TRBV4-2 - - CASSPRGRDRAGGQFF TGTGCCAGCAGCCCCCGAGGGCGGGACAGGGCGGGGGGGCAGTTCTTC
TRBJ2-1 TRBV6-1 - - CASTLQGDNEQFF TGTGCCAGCACTTTACAAGGGGACAATGAGCAGTTCTTC
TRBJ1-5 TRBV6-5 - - CASSYSGRQPQHF TGTGCCAGCAGTTACTCTGGGCGTCAGCCCCAGCATTTT
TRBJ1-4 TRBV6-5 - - CASSPQGTNEKLFF TGTGCCAGCAGCCCACAGGGAACTAATGAAAAACTGTTTTTT
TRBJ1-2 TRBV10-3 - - CAIRDQGSSNYGYTF TGTGCCATCAGGGACCAGGGGAGCTCTAACTATGGCTACACCTTC
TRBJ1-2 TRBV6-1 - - CASSPLGEGGYTF TGTGCCAGCAGTCCTTTAGGGGAAGGGGGCTACACCTTC
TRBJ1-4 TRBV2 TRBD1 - CASSRGEPRGNEKLFF TGTGCCAGCAGCAGGGGGGAGCCGAGGGGTAATGAAAAACTGTTTTTT
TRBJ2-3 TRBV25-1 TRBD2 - CASSEFGTSRSDTQYF TGTGCCAGCAGTGAATTTGGGACTAGCCGGTCAGATACGCAGTATTTT
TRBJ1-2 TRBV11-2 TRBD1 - CASSFGQGNYGYTF TGTGCCAGCAGTTTCGGACAGGGTAACTATGGCTACACCTTC
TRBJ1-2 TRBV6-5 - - CASRQEKIQGYTF TGTGCCAGTCGACAGGAGAAGATTCAGGGCTACACCTTC
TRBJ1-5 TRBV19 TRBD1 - CASSWQGDQPQHF TGTGCCAGTAGTTGGCAGGGGGATCAGCCCCAGCATTTT
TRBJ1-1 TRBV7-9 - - CASSTYTEGTEAFF TGTGCCAGCAGCACATATACCGAGGGCACTGAAGCTTTCTTT
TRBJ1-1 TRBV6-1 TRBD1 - CASRQGPGEAFF TGTGCCAGTCGACAGGGCCCAGGGGAAGCTTTCTTT
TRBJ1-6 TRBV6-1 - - CATDRMENSPLHF TGTGCCACGGACAGAATGGAAAATTCACCCCTCCACTTT
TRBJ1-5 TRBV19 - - CASSLESNQPQHF TGTGCCAGTTCCCTAGAAAGCAATCAGCCCCAGCATTTT
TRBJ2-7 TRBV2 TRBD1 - CASFGNRDRSYEQYF TGTGCCAGCTTCGGAAACCGGGACAGGTCCTACGAGCAGTACTTC
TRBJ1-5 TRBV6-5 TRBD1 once CASRGTGRDQPQHF TGTGCCAGCAGGGGGACAGGAAGGGATCAGCCCCAGCATTTT
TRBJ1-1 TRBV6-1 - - CASSEGFMNTEAFF TGTGCCAGCAGTGAGGGCTTTATGAACACTGAAGCTTTCTTT
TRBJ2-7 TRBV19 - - CASKLRAGHEQYF TGTGCCAGTAAACTTAGGGCGGGCCACGAGCAGTACTTC
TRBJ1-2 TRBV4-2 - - CASSPSVQASNYGYTF TGTGCCAGCAGTCCTTCTGTACAGGCTTCTAACTATGGCTACACCTTC
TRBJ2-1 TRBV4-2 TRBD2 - CASSHDFSGGVYNEQFF TGTGCCAGCAGCCATGATTTTAGCGGGGGGGTCTACAATGAGCAGTTCTTC
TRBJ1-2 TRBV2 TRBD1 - CASSELGRGLYGYTF TGTGCCAGCAGTGAATTGGGCAGGGGGCTCTATGGCTACACCTTC
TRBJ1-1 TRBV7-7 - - CASSVDRNTEAFF TGTGCCAGCAGCGTTGACAGGAACACTGAAGCTTTCTTT
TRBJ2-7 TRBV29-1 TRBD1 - CSARTGTYEQYF TGCAGCGCCCGGACAGGAACCTACGAGCAGTACTTC
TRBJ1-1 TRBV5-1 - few CASSLGPTGLNTEAFF TGCGCCAGCAGCTTGGGTCCCACCGGGTTGAACACTGAAGCTTTCTTT
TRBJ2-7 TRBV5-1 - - CASSRGLPSSYEQYF TGCGCCAGCAGCCGAGGGTTGCCTAGCTCCTACGAGCAGTACTTC
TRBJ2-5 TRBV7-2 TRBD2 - CASSLSGGYQETQYF TGTGCCAGCAGCTTAAGCGGGGGGTACCAAGAGACCCAGTACTTC
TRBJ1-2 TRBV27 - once CASSPQGRAVYGYTF TGTGCCAGCAGTCCCCAGGGGAGGGCGGTCTATGGCTACACCTTC
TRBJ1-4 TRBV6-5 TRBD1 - CASRSGQNEKLFF TGTGCCAGCAGGTCGGGACAGAATGAAAAACTGTTTTTT
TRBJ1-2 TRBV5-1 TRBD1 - CASRSTGTGGDYGYTF TGCGCCAGCAGGTCTACTGGGACAGGGGGTGACTATGGCTACACCTTC
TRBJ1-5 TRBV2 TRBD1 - CASSGDRGWNQPQHF TGTGCCAGCAGTGGGGACAGGGGATGGAATCAGCCCCAGCATTTT
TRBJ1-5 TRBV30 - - CAWTVGDNNQPQHF TGTGCCTGGACTGTGGGTGACAACAATCAGCCCCAGCATTTT
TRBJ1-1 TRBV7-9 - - CASSPPVVNTEAFF TGTGCCAGCAGCCCACCGGTAGTGAACACTGAAGCTTTCTTT
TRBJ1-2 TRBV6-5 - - CASSLTGDPNYGYTF TGTGCCAGCAGTCTTACAGGTGACCCTAACTATGGCTACACCTTC
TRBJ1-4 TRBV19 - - CASSIGGGARKLFF TGTGCCAGTAGTATTGGCGGAGGGGCTAGGAAACTGTTTTTT
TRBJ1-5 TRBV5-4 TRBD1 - CASSFFAGTGNQPQHF TGTGCCAGCAGCTTTTTTGCCGGGACAGGTAATCAGCCCCAGCATTTT
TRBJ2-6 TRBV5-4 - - CASSESSGANVLTF TGTGCCAGCAGTGAGAGCTCTGGGGCCAACGTCCTGACTTTC
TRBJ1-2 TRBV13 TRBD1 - CASSSRDSYGYTF TGTGCCAGCAGCTCCCGGGACAGCTATGGCTACACCTTC
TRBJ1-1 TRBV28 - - CASSAPRGSDTEAFF TGTGCCAGCAGTGCCCCCAGGGGAAGCGACACTGAAGCTTTCTTT
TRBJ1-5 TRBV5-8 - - CASSLARTGNQPQHF TGTGCCAGCAGCTTGGCCCGAACGGGAAATCAGCCCCAGCATTTT